This T cell receptor beta chain emerged from a study of shared clonotypes between healthy human individuals. The study, taken as a whole, reports: It was expected that sequencing depth would affect clonotype sharing among donors.

Authors' processing steps: Without quality scores, immunoSEQ junctional reads could not be filtered like full-length reads. Assay used: immunoSEQ multiplex PCR; TCRdb lists only in-frame clones, some missing. V, J and clone size are those of that table, while D and trimming were read from the DNA. The table includes some 690,000 clones, about 92% detected once. The CDR3 contains 15 residues. V dropped 2 bases and J dropped 8; count of bases not matched to a gene: 9. CDR1 and CDR2 from the germline V gene are SGDLS and YYNGEE. In this sample, this clone turned up once. What it recognizes is unknown. The chain combines TRBV9 with TRBJ1-4; 7 positions match TRBD1. This receptor was obtained from a man aged 18 to 29 in good health. Some clones in this sample may be carry-over from other donors' samples. Sample: memory CD8+ T cells from PBMCs. As for subset: CD45RO+ cells pooled with CCR7-negative TemRA cells. CDR3 in amino acids: CASSVGTAKGEKLFF. CDR3 nucleotide sequence: TGTGCCAGCAGCGTCGGGACAGCGAAAGGGGAAAAACTGTTTTTT.